One sample yielded the 8 T cell receptor beta chains listed below, sequenced in a study of cytomegalovirus exposure and HLA in healthy donors. PCR primers comprised 60 Vbeta and 13 Jbeta primers. TCRdb keeps only in-frame clones here, not all; method: immunoSEQ multiplex PCR. The sample lists roughly 120,000 clones, about 81% occurring once. Source material: PBMCs. These receptors were collected from a woman aged 30 to 39 in good health and CMV-seronegative.

This clone came up once. The gene calls are TRBV5-1 and TRBJ2-2; D not certain. V lost 1 base to trimming and J lost 1 base, with 14 bases between them. This CDR3 is 17 amino acids long. CDR1 SGHRS and CDR2 YFSETQ come from the germline V gene. The CDR3 bases are TGCGCCAGCAGCTTGACCAAAACTGGCGGGAACACCGGGGAGCTGTTTTTT. This encodes CASSLTKTGGNTGELFF.

The CDR3 bases are TGTGCCAGCAGCCGGATCCGCGGGAGGAGCTCCTACAATGAGCAGTTCTTC. Translated: CASSRIRGRSSYNEQFF. The chain joins TRBV11-2 to TRBJ2-1; 8 bases line up with TRBD2. V lost 5 bases to trimming and J lost 0 bases; unmatched junction nucleotides: 9. The CDR3 runs 17 residues. In germline, CDR1 is SGHAT, CDR2 FQNNGV.

The chain links TRBV5-5 to TRBJ1-1, with D possibly being TRBD1 (5 bases). CDR3 size: 13 residues. Per germline, CDR1 SGHKS and CDR2 YYEKEE (reference sequence). Between the trimmed V and J ends, which lost 3 bases and 6 bases, there was a span of 12 bases. The CDR3: CASSWGGVAEAFF. CDR3 DNA: TGTGCCAGCAGCTGGGGGGGGGTGGCTGAAGCTTTCTTT. The full variable domain, completed using reference TRBV5-5 and TRBJ1-1, is DAGVTQSPTHLIKTRGQQVTLRCSPISGHKSVSWYQQVLGQGPQFIFQYYEKEERGRGNFPDRFSARQFPNYSSELNVNALLLGDSALYLCASSWGGVAEAFFGQGTRLTVV.

CDR3 coding DNA: TGTGCCAGCAGCCCGAGACAGGAGAACTATGGCTACACCTTC. It encodes CASSPRQENYGYTF. This chain uses TRBV6-5 with TRBJ1-2, with D tentatively TRBD1 (6 bases). V lost 6 bases to trimming and J lost 2 bases, with 13 bases between them. The germline V gene has CDR1 MNHEY and CDR2 SVGAGI. The CDR3 loop spans 14 amino acids.

The chain links TRBV6-5 to TRBJ1-5; 8 bases agree with TRBD1. This CDR3 comprises 15 residues. In germline, CDR1 is MNHEY, CDR2 SVGAGI. Germline trimming cut 6 bases from V and 6 bases from J; bases unmatched to any gene: 10. CDR3 residues: CASSPQGVSIQPQHF. The CDR3 DNA reads TGTGCCAGCAGCCCACAGGGGGTTAGTATTCAGCCCCAGCATTTT.

The chain links TRBV18 to TRBJ1-1; D possibly corresponds to TRBD1 (5 bases). V lost 2 bases and J lost 1, with 8 bases in between. This CDR3 has 14 amino acids. CDR1 and CDR2 (germline): KGHSH, LQKENI. CDR3 DNA sequence: TGTGCCAGCTCACCAGAGACAGAGAACACTGAAGCTTTCTTT. Its translation: CASSPETENTEAFF.

This rearrangement joins TRBV5-1 to TRBJ1-2, with 7 bases identical to TRBD1. This CDR3 has 12 amino acids. J gave up 11 bases and V 5 bases, and 9 bases lay outside the gene matches. Germline CDR1 SGHRS, CDR2 YFSETQ. The CDR3 loop is CASSYRQGSYTF. The DNA of the CDR3 is TGCGCCAGCAGTTACCGACAGGGCAGTTACACCTTC. Full variable domain (remainder filled in from reference TRBV5-1 and TRBJ1-2): KAGVTQTPRYLIKTRGQQVTLSCSPISGHRSVSWYQQTPGQGLQFLFEYFSETQRNKGNFPGRFSGRQFSNSRSEMNVSTLELGDSALYLCASSYRQGSYTFGSGTRLTVV.

The chain has TRBV6-1 and TRBJ2-7; 8 bases match TRBD2. The CDR3 contains 14 residues. CDR1 and CDR2 (germline): MNHNS, SASEGT. The J segment lost 6 bases and the V segment lost 4 bases, leaving 8 bases of the junction unmatched. CDR3: CASSGRGRTSEQYF. Written as DNA, the CDR3 is TGTGCCAGCAGTGGGCGCGGGAGGACCTCCGAGCAGTACTTC.